This T cell receptor (beta chain) comes out of a study of T cell changes during pregnancy in multiple sclerosis. Unmatched junction bases numbered 7, after V lost 4 bases and J lost 6 bases. Germline V gene data show CDR1 as SGHRS and CDR2 as YFSETQ. The CDR3 loop spans 15 amino acids. The method was immunoSEQ multiplex PCR; TCRdb's version includes in-frame clones alone and lacks a portion of them. The repertoire holds roughly 32,000 clones, just over 90% seen once, with roughly 0.45% in the top ten. Material: CD4+ T cells from peripheral blood mononuclear cells, obtained in the second trimester of pregnancy. This chain uses TRBV5-1 with TRBJ2-7, with 13 positions matching TRBD2. This receptor was obtained from a female donor with multiple sclerosis, enrolled in a pregnancy study. Written as DNA, the CDR3 is TGCGCCAGCAGCCCACCGGGACTAGCGGGACCCGAGCAGTACTTC. Translation: CASSPPGLAGPEQYF.